This T cell receptor (beta chain) was profiled in a study of shared clonotypes between healthy human individuals. Points on this clone: Its target is unknown.

Deletions cut 1 base from V and 3 bases from J, with 9 bases between. Per the germline V gene, CDR1 is SGHTA and CDR2 is FQGNSA. The CDR3 is 14 residues long. Findings and caveats of the study: Genetic and exposure-history diversity was limited by the small donor number.

An assay was performed, and its level was deep. The assay was immunoSEQ multiplex PCR, and TCRdb's table has in-frame clones only and misses some. The data show 600,000 or so clones, 95% seen once. CD45RO-negative cells were positively selected for CCR7, leaving out terminally differentiated effector memory CD45RA+ cells. Sequenced input: naive CD8+ T cells sorted from blood. This TCR was sampled from a woman in her twenties or thirties in good health. The chain carries TRBV7-2 and TRBJ1-2, with D uncertain. DNA of the CDR3: TGTGCCAGCAGCTTAGGCAGTGCGGACTATGGCTACACCTTC. This codes for CASSLGSADYGYTF.